Described below is a single T cell receptor (beta chain) sequence and its context. These data come from a study of blood T cell repertoires in COVID-19. Clones were read by immunoSEQ multiplex PCR, and TCRdb kept only the in-frame ones, dropping some. This table holds some 190,000 clones, roughly 84% found once. Germline V gene lookup returns CDR1 SGDLS and CDR2 YYNGEE. The CDR3 has 14 residues. The V gene lost 3 bases and the J gene lost 0 bases, with 10 bases spanning the gap. The chain combines TRBV9 with TRBJ2-7, with a possible D match to TRBD1 (5 bases). Sequenced input: PBMCs or T cells enriched from blood (not recorded which). The TCR was taken from a woman younger than 45 who had been exposed to COVID-19. CDR3 coding DNA: TGTGCCAGCAGCGACGCAGGGAACTCCTACGAGCAGTACTTC. Protein sequence: CASSDAGNSYEQYF. The full variable domain, its missing parts supplied by reference TRBV9 and TRBJ2-7, is DSGVTQTPKHLITATGQRVTLRCSPRSGDLSVYWYQQSLDQGLQFLIQYYNGEERAKGNILERFSAQQFPDLHSELNLSSLELGDSALYFCASSDAGNSYEQYFGPGTRLTVT.